The next 32 T cell receptor beta chains were all read from a single sample in a study of regulatory T cells in long-lasting Graves disease. To make TCR beta libraries, researchers used iRepertoire HTBI primers and Arm-PCR of CDR3 regions. TCRdb reprocessed the multiplex PCR reads via MiXCR and lists one record per CDR3 protein. The sample carries almost 450,000 distinct CDR3 sequences, about a sixth recorded once. Time point here: newly diagnosed GD, antithyroid drugs for less than 3 months. Generation of the TCR library employed RNA extracted from PBMCs. The sample also formed part of further work on T cells in Graves' hyperthyroidism and ophthalmopathy.

Sample: peripheral blood mononuclear cells (PBMCs), taken at new diagnosis, from a patient treated with antithyroid drugs. The receptor set was obtained from a woman between 25 and 40 years old with Graves disease.

This clonotype was picked up many times. The chain employs TRBV30 and TRBJ1-4; unclear D gene. The CDR3 is 17 amino acids. Germline V gene sequence: CDR1 GTSNPN, CDR2 SVGIG (reference sequence). Trimming removed 3 bases at V and 0 bases at J, with 17 bases between. Here the CDR3 reads CAWSPPPRGATNEKLFF. Here the CDR3 DNA reads TGTGCCTGGAGCCCGCCCCCGAGAGGTGCAACTAATGAAAAACTGTTTTTT.

This clonotype was picked up many times. The chain has TRBV7-2 and TRBJ2-3; either TRBD1 or TRBD2 may supply D (6 bases each). Looked up from germline, CDR1 is SGHTA and CDR2 is FQGNSA. The ends were cut back, 5 bases at V and 5 bases at J, with 20 bases in the middle. The CDR3 covers 16 residues. CDR3 in amino acids: CASSKIGRGGLDTQYF. Here the CDR3 DNA reads TGTGCCAGCAGCAAAATTGGACGAGGGGGGTTAGATACGCAGTATTTT.

This clonotype has just a few counts. The rearrangement links TRBV7-9 to TRBJ2-3; 15 bases are shared with TRBD2. The trim removed 2 bases at V and 5 bases at J, leaving 5 bases unmatched. Germline V gene lookup returns CDR1 SEHNR and CDR2 FQNEAQ (reference sequence). The CDR3 has 17 amino acids. The CDR3 nucleotides read TGTGCCAGCAGCTTATCTCAGGGACTAGCGGGAGGAGATACGCAGTATTTT. This translates into CASSLSQGLAGGDTQYF. Full variable domain (remainder filled in from reference TRBV7-9 and TRBJ2-3): DTGVSQNPRHKITKRGQNVTFRCDPISEHNRLYWYRQTLGQGPEFLTYFQNEAQLEKSRLLSDRFSAERPKGSFSTLEIQRTEQGDSAMYLCASSLSQGLAGGDTQYFGPGTRLTVL.

This clonotype was observed many times. The chain recombines TRBV5-1 with TRBJ2-3; D might be TRBD2 (7 bases). The CDR3 loop spans 13 amino acids. Germline CDR1 reads SGHRS; CDR2 reads YFSETQ. V shed 4 bases and J shed 5 bases, with 11 bases lying between them. The CDR3 nucleotides read TGCGCCAGCAGCACCGGGGGGCTAGATACGCAGTATTTT. Residues: CASSTGGLDTQYF.

This clonotype has a count of ten or more. J is TRBJ2-1 and V is TRBV12-3 or TRBV12-4; TRBD1 matches at 12 bases. Trimming took 5 bases from V and 10 from J; bases not matched to a gene: 6. There are 14 residues in the CDR3. This CDR3 reads CASSRGQGAWEQFF. As DNA, the CDR3 is TGTGCCAGCAGTCGGGGACAGGGGGCTTGGGAGCAGTTCTTC.

This chain connects TRBV7-2 to TRBJ1-2; the match to TRBD1 covers 10 bases. The germline V gene has CDR1 SGHTA and CDR2 FQGNSA. The CDR3 runs to 15 residues. After removal of 1 base from V and 4 bases from J, the junction contained 3 bases not matched to a gene. The CDR3 bases are TGTGCCAGCAGCTTAGGGGGACAGGGGATCTATGGCTACACCTTC. Amino acid sequence: CASSLGGQGIYGYTF.

The chain recombines TRBV24-1 with TRBJ2-3, with D possibly being TRBD1 (6 bases). V was shortened by 2 bases and J by 5 bases, with 13 bases between the two germline ends. CDR3 length equals 15 residues. Germline values: CDR1 KGHDR, CDR2 SFDVKD. In DNA, the CDR3 is TGTGCCACCAGTGATTCGGGACAATTCGAAGATACGCAGTATTTT. It codes for CATSDSGQFEDTQYF.

This clonotype appeared many times. V and J are TRBV30 and TRBJ2-1; a weak D match, TRBD2 (6 bases). The CDR3 is 14 residues long. V shed 4 bases and J shed 0 bases, with 10 bases lying between them. Germline CDR1 is GTSNPN and CDR2 is SVGIG (reference sequence). The CDR3 region is CAWKGGISYNEQFF. The DNA for the CDR3 is TGTGCCTGGAAAGGCGGGATCTCCTACAATGAGCAGTTCTTC.

The rearrangement uses TRBV5-1 and TRBJ1-2, with a weak D call TRBD1 (6 bases). This CDR3 has 17 amino acids. The germline CDR1 and CDR2 sequences are SGHRS and YFSETQ. Between the trimmed V and J ends, which lost 4 bases and 1 base, there was a span of 20 bases. CDR3 in DNA: TGCGCCAGCAGCCAAGATACGGGGGCGACCCATAACTATGGCTACACCTTC. Translated: CASSQDTGATHNYGYTF.

This clonotype was counted a few times. The chain couples TRBV28 to TRBJ1-6; a possible D gene is TRBD1 (5 bases). The CDR3 is 15 residues long. V lost 5 bases, J lost 5 bases, and 13 bases lay in between. Germline V lookup: CDR1 MDHEN, CDR2 SYDVKM. CDR3 sequence: CASSPWTFNNSPLHF. The CDR3 bases are TGTGCCAGCAGTCCTTGGACATTTAATAATTCACCCCTCCACTTT.

The J gene is TRBJ1-2, the V gene TRBV3-1; no definite D call. Germline lookup yields CDR1 LGHDT and CDR2 YNNKEL (reference sequence). The length of the CDR3 is 15 residues. Trimming took 4 bases from V and 4 from J, leaving 16 bases between them. The CDR3 sequence is CASSRAGVRGYGYTF. The DNA of the CDR3 is TGTGCCAGCAGCCGGGCCGGGGTGCGTGGCTATGGCTACACCTTC.

There are many counts of this clonotype. The CDR3 sequence: CATSDGDRYYEQYF. The CDR3 DNA reads TGTGCCACCAGTGATGGGGACAGATATTACGAGCAGTACTTC. This chain links TRBV24-1 with TRBJ2-7; 7 bases match TRBD1. Germline CDR1 KGHDR, CDR2 SFDVKD. Trimming cost V 3 bases and J 4 bases; bases outside gene matches: 5. The CDR3 is made up of 14 amino acids.

The chain recombines TRBV19 with TRBJ1-5; D is unresolved. The V gene lost 3 bases and the J gene lost 6 bases, with 12 bases spanning the gap. Germline V CDR1 and CDR2: LNHDA, SQIVND (reference sequence). The length of the CDR3 is 14 residues. The CDR3 sequence is CASSIEELGQPQHF. The CDR3 nucleotides are TGTGCCAGTAGTATTGAGGAGTTGGGTCAGCCCCAGCATTTT.

This rearrangement joins TRBV5-1 to TRBJ2-5; D possibly uses TRBD1 or TRBD2 (5 bases each). Trimming left V 3 bases short and J 2 bases short, with 11 bases between. Germline-derived CDR1 and CDR2 are SGHRS and YFSETQ. This CDR3 has 14 residues. The CDR3: CASSYRGRQETQYF. The CDR3 bases are TGCGCCAGCAGCTATCGGGGCAGGCAAGAGACCCAGTACTTC.

This clonotype was seen a handful of times. This sequence joins TRBV18 and TRBJ2-6; a weak D match, TRBD1 (5 bases). CDR3 length equals 16 residues. With 3 bases removed from V and 4 bases from J, the gap between germline ends came to 13 bases. CDR1 and CDR2 from the germline V gene are KGHSH and LQKENI. In nucleotides, the CDR3 is TGTGCCAGCTCACCCACCGACAGTGACGGGGCCAACGTCCTGACTTTC. It codes for CASSPTDSDGANVLTF. The full variable domain, its missing parts supplied by reference TRBV18 and TRBJ2-6, is NAGVMQNPRHLVRRRGQEARLRCSPMKGHSHVYWYRQLPEEGLKFMVYLQKENIIDESGMPKERFSAEFPKEGPSILRIQQVVRGDSAAYFCASSPTDSDGANVLTFGAGSRLTVL.

This clonotype was detected ten times or more. The rearrangement joins TRBV27 to TRBJ2-1, with D maybe TRBD2 (7 bases). V shed 6 bases and J shed 10 bases, with 19 bases lying between them. Germline V CDR1 and CDR2: MNHEY, SMNVEV (reference sequence). The CDR3 runs 14 residues. The CDR3 coding sequence is TGTGCCAGCAGAGGTCTGGGAGGGGGGGAGGAGCAGTTCTTC. Residues: CASRGLGGGEEQFF.

Notes on this clonotype: A much more abundant neighbour one base away suggests this may be a read error. The V gene is TRBV13, the J gene TRBJ2-5; TRBD2 agrees at 12 bases. Germline V CDR1 and CDR2: PRHDT, FYEKMQ (reference sequence). This CDR3 has 15 amino acids. The CDR3 protein is CASSPSSGRAHEEFF. CDR3 nucleotide sequence: TGTGCCAGCAGCCCCTCTAGCGGGAGGGCCCATGAGGAGTTCTTC.

This clonotype was observed many times. This rearrangement joins TRBV6-1 to TRBJ2-1; 12 nucleotides line up with TRBD2. CDR1 MNHNS and CDR2 SASEGT come from the germline V gene. V was clipped by 10 bases and J by 7 bases; unmatched bases: 17. This CDR3 contains 17 residues. The CDR3 region is CATGLAGKGGSRNEQFF. The CDR3 DNA reads as TGTGCCACCGGACTAGCGGGAAAGGGGGGTTCTAGGAATGAGCAGTTCTTC.

The chain is built from TRBV19 and TRBJ2-1; tentative D call: TRBD2 (6 bases). CDR1 is LNHDA, CDR2 SQIVND, per germline (reference sequence). This CDR3 has 14 residues. With 9 bases removed from V and 8 bases from J, the gap between germline ends came to 20 bases. The CDR3 DNA follows: TGTGCCAGCAGCTTGGAGCGGACTAATGATGAGCAGTTCTTC. Translating gives CASSLERTNDEQFF.

This clonotype has at least ten counts. This chain uses TRBV7-6 with TRBJ2-7; 8 nucleotides match TRBD1. The CDR3 spans 15 residues. Germline CDR1 is SGHVS and CDR2 is FNYEAQ. V lost 5 bases and J lost 2; bases outside the gene matches: 8. The CDR3 here is CASSLQGQGPYEQYF. The DNA of the CDR3 is TGTGCCAGCAGCCTCCAAGGACAGGGACCCTACGAGCAGTACTTC.

This chain links TRBV30 with TRBJ1-1; D is perhaps TRBD1 (6 bases). Looked up from germline, CDR1 is GTSNPN and CDR2 is SVGIG (reference sequence). V dropped 3 bases and J dropped 0 bases, with 20 bases sitting between them. The CDR3 extends over 17 amino acids. The CDR3 DNA follows: TGTGCCTGGAGGACAGGTCCCGGGACATTTATGAACACTGAAGCTTTCTTT. Protein product: CAWRTGPGTFMNTEAFF.

This clonotype was recorded many times. The chain carries TRBV29-1 and TRBJ1-6, with D tentatively TRBD1 (6 bases). This CDR3 has 14 amino acids. The germline CDR1 and CDR2 sequences are SQVTM and ANQGSEA. V dropped 7 bases and J dropped 9 bases, with 19 bases sitting between them. The CDR3, as DNA: TGCAGCGCCCCCAAACAGGGACGGCGTTCACCCCTCCACTTT. Residues: CSAPKQGRRSPLHF.

This clonotype was seen a handful of times. A much larger clonotype is one base distant, so this may be a read error. This chain connects TRBV2 to TRBJ2-1; weak D call: TRBD2 (6 bases). The CDR3 extends over 14 amino acids. Per germline, CDR1 SNHLY and CDR2 FYNNEI. CDR3 amino acids: CASSEGGTFNGQFF. Here the CDR3 DNA reads TGTGCCAGCAGTGAAGGTGGGACTTTCAATGGGCAGTTCTTC.

This clonotype was found a few times. The rearrangement joins TRBV4-1 to TRBJ2-1; no definite D call. The V and J ends lost 2 bases and 3 bases respectively, with 23 bases between them. Germline V gene lookup returns CDR1 MGHRA and CDR2 YSYEKL. The CDR3 length is 19 residues. This CDR3 reads CASSQFRGPNIPFYNEQFF. CDR3 DNA: TGCGCCAGCAGCCAATTTCGCGGACCAAACATACCATTCTACAATGAGCAGTTCTTC.

This clonotype was observed many times. The chain combines TRBV6-5 with TRBJ1-2; 7 bases fit TRBD1. The CDR3 contains 15 residues. Germline trimming cut 4 bases from V and 2 bases from J; bases unmatched to any gene: 7. CDR1 is MNHEY and CDR2 is SVGAGI in the germline V gene. CDR3 bases: TGTGCCAGCAGTTTGGTGAGGGGGCAGAACTATGGCTACACCTTC. Its translation is CASSLVRGQNYGYTF.

The chain carries TRBV2 and TRBJ2-7, with D perhaps TRBD1 (6 bases). Germline V lookup: CDR1 SNHLY, CDR2 FYNNEI. CDR3 size: 14 residues. Between the trimmed V and J ends, which lost 5 bases and 4 bases, there was a span of 15 bases. For the CDR3, the DNA is TGTGCCAGCAGTATCGGAAACAGGGTTTACGAGCAGTACTTC. Its translation: CASSIGNRVYEQYF.

This clonotype came up many times. The rearrangement links TRBV11-2 to TRBJ2-3, with TRBD2 identical over 8 bases. The germline gives CDR1 SGHAT, CDR2 FQNNGV. Germline trimming cut 6 bases from V and 2 bases from J; bases unmatched to any gene: 7. CDR3 length: 15 amino acids. The CDR3 nucleotides read TGTGCCAGCAGTGAACTAGCGGTAGACACAGATACGCAGTATTTT. Translation gives CASSELAVDTDTQYF.

The gene calls are TRBV5-1 and TRBJ1-2; D not certain. CDR3 length: 15 residues. V was shortened by 0 bases and J by 0 bases, with 9 bases between the two germline ends. In germline, CDR1 is SGHRS, CDR2 YFSETQ. The CDR3 nucleotides read TGCGCCAGCAGCTTGGAGGGCTTAGCTAACTATGGCTACACCTTC. This gives the protein CASSLEGLANYGYTF.

The table lists this clonotype with many counts. The chain recombines TRBV15 with TRBJ2-3; possibly TRBD2 for D (6 bases). Germline V CDR1 and CDR2: LNHNV, YYDKDF (reference sequence). This CDR3 is built from 16 residues. V was clipped by 0 bases and J by 3 bases, with 13 bases between them. The CDR3 here is CATSRDISGATDTQYF. The CDR3 DNA reads TGTGCCACCAGCAGAGATATCTCGGGAGCTACAGATACGCAGTATTTT.

This clonotype was seen repeatedly, ten times or more. The V and J genes are TRBV11-3 and TRBJ2-7; 7 bases match TRBD2. From germline, CDR1 is SGHNT and CDR2 YENEEA. CDR3 size: 15 residues. The V and J ends lost 4 bases and 8 bases, in that order; junction bases with no gene match: 14. Here the CDR3 DNA reads TGTGCCAGCAGCTCATCGACTAGCCAACTGAATCAGCAGTACTTC. Translated, it gives CASSSSTSQLNQQYF.

J is TRBJ2-1 and V is TRBV6-2 or TRBV6-3; D unresolved. The ends were cut back, 5 bases at V and 7 bases at J, with 12 bases in the middle. This CDR3 is built from 13 residues. Germline V gene data show CDR1 as MNHEY and CDR2 as SVGEGT. This CDR3 is CASSPTERNEQFF. CDR3 nucleotides: TGTGCCAGCAGTCCCACGGAGAGAAATGAGCAGTTCTTC.

This clonotype appeared a few times. The rearrangement links TRBV3-1 to TRBJ2-1, with 8 bases lining up with TRBD2. Per the germline V gene, CDR1 is LGHDT and CDR2 is YNNKEL (reference sequence). The CDR3 sequence is 14 residues long. Trimming cost V 3 bases and J 6 bases; bases outside gene matches: 4. CDR3 DNA sequence: TGTGCCAGCAGCCAGTTCAGCGGGAGCAATGAGCAGTTCTTC. Protein product: CASSQFSGSNEQFF.